The clone carrying this TCR beta chain was counted ten times or more. Its target is not known. The record originates from a study of early T cells in non-severe SARS-CoV-2 infection. Turning to the study itself: The chains were unpaired, and the sequenced material was bulk RNA from unsorted whole blood.

Study results and limitations: The matching step, a VDJdb search, favored anti-spike CD8 responses and missed private and CD4 specificities.

Researchers tagged individual cDNA molecules with unique molecular identifiers. TCRdb passed the 5' RACE reads through MiXCR, listing each CDR3 protein once. The table has about 35,000 distinct CDR3 sequences, 5% to 7% seen once. The germline V gene encodes CDR1 SGHTA and CDR2 FQGNSA. V lost 6 bases to trimming and J lost 2 bases; unmatched junction nucleotides: 7. The CDR3 totals 15 residues. This chain uses TRBV7-2 with TRBJ2-5; 9 nucleotides line up with TRBD1. The source is an adult who was a healthcare worker with PCR-confirmed SARS-CoV-2 infection or an uninfected control (not recorded which). The sequencing sample was made of whole blood. CDR3 loop: CASRTGQGYQETQYF. The CDR3 DNA sequence: TGTGCCAGCAGAACCGGACAGGGGTATCAAGAGACCCAGTACTTC.